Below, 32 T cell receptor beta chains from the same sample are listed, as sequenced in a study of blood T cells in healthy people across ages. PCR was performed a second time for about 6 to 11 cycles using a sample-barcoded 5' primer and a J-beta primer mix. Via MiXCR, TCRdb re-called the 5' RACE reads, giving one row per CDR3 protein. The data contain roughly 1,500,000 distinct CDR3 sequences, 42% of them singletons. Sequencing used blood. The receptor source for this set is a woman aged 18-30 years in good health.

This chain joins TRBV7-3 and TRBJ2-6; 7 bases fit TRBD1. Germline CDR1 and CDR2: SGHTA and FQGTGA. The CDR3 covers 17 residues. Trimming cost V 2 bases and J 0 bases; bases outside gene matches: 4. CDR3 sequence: CASSLSGQLSGANVLTF. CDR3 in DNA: TGTGCCAGCAGCTTATCGGGACAGCTCTCTGGGGCCAACGTCCTGACTTTC.

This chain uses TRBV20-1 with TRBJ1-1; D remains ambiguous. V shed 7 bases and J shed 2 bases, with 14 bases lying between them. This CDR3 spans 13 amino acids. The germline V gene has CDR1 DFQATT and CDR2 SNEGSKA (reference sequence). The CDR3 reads CSGIGLDNTEAFF. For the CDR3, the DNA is TGCAGTGGGATCGGGCTAGATAACACTGAAGCTTTCTTT.

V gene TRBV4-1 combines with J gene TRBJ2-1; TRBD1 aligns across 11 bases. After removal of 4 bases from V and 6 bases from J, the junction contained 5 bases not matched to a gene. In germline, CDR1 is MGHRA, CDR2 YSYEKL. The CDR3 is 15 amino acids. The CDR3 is CASSPDRGPSNEQFF. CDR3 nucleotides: TGCGCCAGCAGCCCGGACAGGGGGCCTTCCAATGAGCAGTTCTTC.

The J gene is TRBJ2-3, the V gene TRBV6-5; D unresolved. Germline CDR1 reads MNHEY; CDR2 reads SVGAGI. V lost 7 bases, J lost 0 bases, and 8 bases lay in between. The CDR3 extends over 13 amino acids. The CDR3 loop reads CASNKESTDTQYF. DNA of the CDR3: TGTGCCAGCAATAAGGAAAGCACAGATACGCAGTATTTT.

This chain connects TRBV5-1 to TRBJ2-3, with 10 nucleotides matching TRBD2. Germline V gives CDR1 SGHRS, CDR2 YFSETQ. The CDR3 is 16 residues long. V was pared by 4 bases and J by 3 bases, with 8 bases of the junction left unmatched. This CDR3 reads CASSLDGLAATDTQYF. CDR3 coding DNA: TGCGCCAGCAGCCTAGACGGACTAGCGGCGACAGATACGCAGTATTTT.

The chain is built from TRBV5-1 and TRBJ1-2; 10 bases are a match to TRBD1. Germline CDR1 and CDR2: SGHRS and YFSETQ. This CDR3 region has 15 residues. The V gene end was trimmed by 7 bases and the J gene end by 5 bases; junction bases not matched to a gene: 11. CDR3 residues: CASSNTRDRGYGYTF. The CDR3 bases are TGCGCCAGCTCTAACACCCGGGACAGGGGATATGGCTACACCTTC. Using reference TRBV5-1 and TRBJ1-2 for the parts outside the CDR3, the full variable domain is KAGVTQTPRYLIKTRGQQVTLSCSPISGHRSVSWYQQTPGQGLQFLFEYFSETQRNKGNFPGRFSGRQFSNSRSEMNVSTLELGDSALYLCASSNTRDRGYGYTFGSGTRLTVV.

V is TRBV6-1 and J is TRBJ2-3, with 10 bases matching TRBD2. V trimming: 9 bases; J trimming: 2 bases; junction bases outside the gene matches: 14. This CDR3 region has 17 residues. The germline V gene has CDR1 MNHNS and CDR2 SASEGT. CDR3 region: CASSVGLAGVITDTQYF. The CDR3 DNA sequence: TGTGCCAGTTCAGTAGGGCTAGCGGGAGTCATCACAGATACGCAGTATTTT.

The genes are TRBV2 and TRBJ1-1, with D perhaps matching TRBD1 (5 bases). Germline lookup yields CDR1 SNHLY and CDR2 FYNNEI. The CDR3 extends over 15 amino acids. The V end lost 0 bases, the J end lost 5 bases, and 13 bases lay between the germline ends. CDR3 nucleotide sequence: TGTGCCAGCAGTGAAGCTGGGGGGTCAGGGACTGAAGCTTTCTTT. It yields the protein CASSEAGGSGTEAFF.

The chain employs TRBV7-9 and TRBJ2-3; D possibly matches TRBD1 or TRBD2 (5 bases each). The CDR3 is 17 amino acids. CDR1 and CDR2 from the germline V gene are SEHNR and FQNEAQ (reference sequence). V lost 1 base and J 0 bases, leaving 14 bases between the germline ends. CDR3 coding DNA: TGTGCCAGCAGCTTAGATGGGGGTTCGCGTAGCACAGATACGCAGTATTTT. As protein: CASSLDGGSRSTDTQYF.

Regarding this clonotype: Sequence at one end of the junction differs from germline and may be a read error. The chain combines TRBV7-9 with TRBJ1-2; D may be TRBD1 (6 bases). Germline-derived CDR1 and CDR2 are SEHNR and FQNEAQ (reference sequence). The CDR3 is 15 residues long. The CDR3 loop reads CASSRPPQGNNGHTF. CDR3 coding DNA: TGTGCCAGCAGCAGACCCCCACAGGGAAATAATGGCCACACCTTC.

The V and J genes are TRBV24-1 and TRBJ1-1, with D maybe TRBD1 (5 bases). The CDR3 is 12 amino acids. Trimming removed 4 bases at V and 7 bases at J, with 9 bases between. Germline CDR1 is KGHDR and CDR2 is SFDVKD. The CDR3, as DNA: TGTGCCACCAGTGACCCGGGGGGTGAAGCTTTCTTT. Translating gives CATSDPGGEAFF.

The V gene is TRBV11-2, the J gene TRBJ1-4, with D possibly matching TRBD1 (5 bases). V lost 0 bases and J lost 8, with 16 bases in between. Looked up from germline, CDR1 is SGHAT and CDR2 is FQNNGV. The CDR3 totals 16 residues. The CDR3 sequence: CASSLEPGREGEKLFF. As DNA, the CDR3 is TGTGCCAGCAGCTTAGAACCCGGCAGGGAAGGAGAAAAACTGTTTTTT.

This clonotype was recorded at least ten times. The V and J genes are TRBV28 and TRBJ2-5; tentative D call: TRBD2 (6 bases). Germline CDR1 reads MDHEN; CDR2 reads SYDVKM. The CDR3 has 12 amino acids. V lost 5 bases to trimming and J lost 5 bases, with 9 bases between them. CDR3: CASSIGGETQYF. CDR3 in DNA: TGTGCCAGCAGTATTGGGGGGGAGACCCAGTACTTC.

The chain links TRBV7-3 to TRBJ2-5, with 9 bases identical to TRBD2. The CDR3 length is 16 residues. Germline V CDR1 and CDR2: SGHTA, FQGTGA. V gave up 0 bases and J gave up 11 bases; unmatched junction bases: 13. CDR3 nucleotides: TGTGCCAGCAGCTTAACTTATGGGTTAGCGGGGGATGAGCAGTACTTC. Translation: CASSLTYGLAGDEQYF. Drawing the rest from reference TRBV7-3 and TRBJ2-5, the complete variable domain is GAGVSQTPSNKVTEKGKYVELRCDPISGHTALYWYRQSLGQGPEFLIYFQGTGAADDSGLPNDRFFAVRPEGSVSTLKIQRTERGDSAVYLCASSLTYGLAGDEQYFGPGTRLLVL.

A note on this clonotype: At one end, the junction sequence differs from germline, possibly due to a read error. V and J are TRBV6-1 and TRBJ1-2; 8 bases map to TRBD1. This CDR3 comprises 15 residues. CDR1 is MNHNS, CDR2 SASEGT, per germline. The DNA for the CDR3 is TGTGCCAGCAAGCCCCTAGGACAGGGAGACTATGGCTGCACCTTC. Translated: CASKPLGQGDYGCTF.

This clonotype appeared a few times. The CDR3 DNA sequence: TGTGCCAGCAGCCAAGATCTTAGCGGGGGCCTCTACGAGCAGTACTTC. It specifies CASSQDLSGGLYEQYF. The chain employs TRBV4-2 and TRBJ2-7; 9 nucleotides match TRBD2. CDR3 length: 16 amino acids. With 0 bases clipped from V and 3 bases from J, the junction kept 6 bases outside the gene matches. CDR1 and CDR2 (germline): LGHNA, YNFKEQ.

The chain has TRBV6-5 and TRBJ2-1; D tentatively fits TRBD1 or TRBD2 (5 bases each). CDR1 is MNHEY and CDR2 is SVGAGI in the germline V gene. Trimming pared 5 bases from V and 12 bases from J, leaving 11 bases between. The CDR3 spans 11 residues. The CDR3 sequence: CASSQAGTQFF. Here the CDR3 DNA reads TGTGCCAGCAGTCAAGCCGGGACGCAGTTCTTC.

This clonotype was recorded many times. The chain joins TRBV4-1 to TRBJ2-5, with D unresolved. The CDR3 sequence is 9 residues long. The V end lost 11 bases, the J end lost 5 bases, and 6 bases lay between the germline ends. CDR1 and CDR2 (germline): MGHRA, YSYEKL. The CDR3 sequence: CASLETQYF. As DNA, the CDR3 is TGCGCCTCTTTGGAGACCCAGTACTTC.

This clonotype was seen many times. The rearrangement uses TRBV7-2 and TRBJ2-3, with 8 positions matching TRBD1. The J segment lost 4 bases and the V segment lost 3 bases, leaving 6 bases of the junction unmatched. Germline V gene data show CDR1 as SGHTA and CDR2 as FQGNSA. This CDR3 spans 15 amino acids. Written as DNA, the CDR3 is TGTGCCAGCAGCTTGCGACAGGGGAAATCAGATACGCAGTATTTT. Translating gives CASSLRQGKSDTQYF.

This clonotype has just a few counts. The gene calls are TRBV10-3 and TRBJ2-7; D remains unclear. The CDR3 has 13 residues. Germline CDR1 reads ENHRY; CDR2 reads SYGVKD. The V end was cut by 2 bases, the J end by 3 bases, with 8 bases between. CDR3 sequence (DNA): TGTGCCATCAGTGAGAGAACGGACTACGAGCAGTACTTC. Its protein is CAISERTDYEQYF.

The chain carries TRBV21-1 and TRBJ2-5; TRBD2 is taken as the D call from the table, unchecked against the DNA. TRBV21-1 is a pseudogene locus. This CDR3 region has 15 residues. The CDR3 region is CASSFTREGGETQYF. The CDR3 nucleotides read TGTGCCAGCTCCTTTACGAGGGAGGGCGGGGAGACCCAGTACTTC.

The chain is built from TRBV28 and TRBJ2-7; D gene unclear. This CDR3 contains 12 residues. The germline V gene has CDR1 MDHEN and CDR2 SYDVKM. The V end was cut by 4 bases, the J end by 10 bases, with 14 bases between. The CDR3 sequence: CASSSPNWAQYF. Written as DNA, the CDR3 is TGTGCCAGCAGTTCACCCAACTGGGCCCAGTACTTC.

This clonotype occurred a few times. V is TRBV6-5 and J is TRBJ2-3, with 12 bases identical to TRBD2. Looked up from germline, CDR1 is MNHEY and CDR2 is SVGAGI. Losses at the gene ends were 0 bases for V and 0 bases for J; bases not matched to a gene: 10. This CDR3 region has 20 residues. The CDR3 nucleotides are TGTGCCAGCAGTTACTCGAATCTAGCGGGAGGGAAGGCTAGCACAGATACGCAGTATTTT. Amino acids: CASSYSNLAGGKASTDTQYF.

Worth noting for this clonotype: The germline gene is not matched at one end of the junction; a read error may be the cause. The CDR3 coding sequence is TGTGCCAGCAGTCCTGCAGGACTAGCGGGAAACAACGAGCAGTTCTTC. It is translated as CASSPAGLAGNNEQFF. This chain joins TRBV2 and TRBJ2-1, with TRBD2 identical over 12 bases. This CDR3 spans 16 amino acids. Looked up from germline, CDR1 is SNHLY and CDR2 is FYNNEI.

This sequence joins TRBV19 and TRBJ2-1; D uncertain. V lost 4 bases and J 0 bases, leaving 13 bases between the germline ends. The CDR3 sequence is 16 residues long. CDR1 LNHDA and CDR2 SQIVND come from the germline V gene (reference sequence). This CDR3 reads CASSTGVGDSYNEQFF. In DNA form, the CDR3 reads TGTGCCAGTAGTACCGGTGTCGGAGACTCCTACAATGAGCAGTTCTTC.

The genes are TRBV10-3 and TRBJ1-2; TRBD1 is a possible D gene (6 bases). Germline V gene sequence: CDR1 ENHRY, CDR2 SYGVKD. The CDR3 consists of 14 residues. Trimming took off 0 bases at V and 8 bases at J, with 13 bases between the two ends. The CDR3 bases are TGTGCCATCAGTGAGTCGGTTCACAGGGAAGGCTACACCTTC. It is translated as CAISESVHREGYTF.

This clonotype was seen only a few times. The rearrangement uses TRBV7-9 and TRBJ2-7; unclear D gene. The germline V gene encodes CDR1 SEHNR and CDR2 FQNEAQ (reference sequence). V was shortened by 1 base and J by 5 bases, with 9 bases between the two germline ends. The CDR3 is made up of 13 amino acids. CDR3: CASSLGPRNEQYF. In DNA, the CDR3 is TGTGCCAGCAGCTTAGGACCTAGAAACGAGCAGTACTTC.

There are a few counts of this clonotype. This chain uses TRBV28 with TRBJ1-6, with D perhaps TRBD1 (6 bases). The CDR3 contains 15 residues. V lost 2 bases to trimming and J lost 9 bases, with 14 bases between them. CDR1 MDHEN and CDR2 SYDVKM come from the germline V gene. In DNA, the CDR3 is TGTGCCAGCAGTTTAAACAGGGCCCTCGGTTCACCCCTCCACTTT. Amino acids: CASSLNRALGSPLHF.

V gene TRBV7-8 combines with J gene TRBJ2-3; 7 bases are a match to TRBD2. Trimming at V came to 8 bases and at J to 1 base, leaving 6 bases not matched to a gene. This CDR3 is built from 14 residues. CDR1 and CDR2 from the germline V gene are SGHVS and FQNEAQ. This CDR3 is CASQQRGRTDTQYF. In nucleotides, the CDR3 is TGTGCCAGCCAGCAGCGGGGTCGCACAGATACGCAGTATTTT. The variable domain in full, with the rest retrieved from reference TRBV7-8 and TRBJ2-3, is GAGVSQSPRYKVAKRGQDVALRCDPISGHVSLFWYQQALGQGPEFLTYFQNEAQLDKSGLPSDRFFAERPEGSVSTLKIQRTQQEDSAVYLCASQQRGRTDTQYFGPGTRLTVL.

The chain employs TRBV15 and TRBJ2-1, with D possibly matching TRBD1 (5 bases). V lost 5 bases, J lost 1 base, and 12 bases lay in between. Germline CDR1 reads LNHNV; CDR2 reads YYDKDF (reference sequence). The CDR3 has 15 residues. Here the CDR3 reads CATSDPRASYNEQFF. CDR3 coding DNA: TGTGCCACCAGCGATCCCAGGGCGTCCTACAATGAGCAGTTCTTC.

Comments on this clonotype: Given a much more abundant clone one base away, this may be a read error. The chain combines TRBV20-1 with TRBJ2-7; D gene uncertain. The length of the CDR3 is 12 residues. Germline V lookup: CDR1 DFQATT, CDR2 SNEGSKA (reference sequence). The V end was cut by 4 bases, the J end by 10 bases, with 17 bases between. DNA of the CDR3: TGCAGTGCTACCCAGATGGGAAACGTTCAGTACTTC. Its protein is CSATQMGNVQYF.

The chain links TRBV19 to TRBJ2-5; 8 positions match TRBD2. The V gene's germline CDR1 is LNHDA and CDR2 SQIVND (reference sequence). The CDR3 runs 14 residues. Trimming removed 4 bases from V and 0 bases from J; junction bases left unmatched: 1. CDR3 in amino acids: CASSTGRDQETQYF. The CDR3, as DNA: TGTGCCAGTAGTACCGGGAGGGACCAAGAGACCCAGTACTTC.